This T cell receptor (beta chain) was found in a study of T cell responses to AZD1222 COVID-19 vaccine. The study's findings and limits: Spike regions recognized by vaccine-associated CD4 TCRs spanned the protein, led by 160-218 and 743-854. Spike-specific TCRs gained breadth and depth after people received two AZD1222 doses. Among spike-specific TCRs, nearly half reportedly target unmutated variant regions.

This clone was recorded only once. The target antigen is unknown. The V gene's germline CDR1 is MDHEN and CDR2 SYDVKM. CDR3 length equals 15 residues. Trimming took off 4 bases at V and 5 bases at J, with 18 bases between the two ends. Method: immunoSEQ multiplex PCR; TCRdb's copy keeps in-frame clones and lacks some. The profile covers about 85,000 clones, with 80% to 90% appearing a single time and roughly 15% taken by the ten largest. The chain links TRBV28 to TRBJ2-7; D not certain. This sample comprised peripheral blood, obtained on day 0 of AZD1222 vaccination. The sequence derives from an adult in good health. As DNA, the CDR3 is TGTGCCAGCAGTTCCCTCTCACCATCTGGGAACGAGCAGTACTTC. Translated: CASSSLSPSGNEQYF.